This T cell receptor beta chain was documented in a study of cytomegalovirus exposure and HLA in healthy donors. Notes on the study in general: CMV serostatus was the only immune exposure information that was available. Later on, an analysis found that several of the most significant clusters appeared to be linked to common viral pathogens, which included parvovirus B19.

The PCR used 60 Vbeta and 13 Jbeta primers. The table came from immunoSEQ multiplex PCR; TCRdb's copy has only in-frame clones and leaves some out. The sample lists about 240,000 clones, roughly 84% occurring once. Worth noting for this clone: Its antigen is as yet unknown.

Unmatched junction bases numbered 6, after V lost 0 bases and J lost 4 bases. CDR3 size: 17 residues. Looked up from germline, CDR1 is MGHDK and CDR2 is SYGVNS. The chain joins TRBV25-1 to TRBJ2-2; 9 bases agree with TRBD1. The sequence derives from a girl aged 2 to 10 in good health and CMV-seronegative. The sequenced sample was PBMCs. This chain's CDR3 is CASSEYPGQGGTGELFF. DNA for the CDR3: TGTGCCAGCAGTGAATATCCGGGACAGGGTGGCACCGGGGAGCTGTTTTTT.